The source of this TCR beta chain is a study of molecular identifiers for immune sequencing clone quantification. Making the bulk TCR libraries relied on previously described methods and listed TCR primers. In TCRdb, the PCR reads were re-called with MiXCR into one record per CDR3 protein. Among about 640,000 distinct CDR3 sequences listed, just under 20% were seen once. The CDR3 length is 15 residues. The V segment lost 2 bases and the J segment 6 bases; nucleotides outside the gene matches: 3. The germline V gene has CDR1 MNHEY and CDR2 SVGEGT. This clonotype showed up just once. This chain joins TRBV6-2 or TRBV6-3 and TRBJ2-2; TRBD2 matches at 10 bases. This sequence originates from a human donor in good health. Some libraries in this study had Jurkat cell RNA spiked in. Input material: naive CD8+ T cells from blood, with Jurkat cell RNA spiked in. As to subset: FACS-sorted CD8+CD4-CCR7+CD45RA+ naive T cells. The CDR3 coding sequence is TGTGCCAGCAGTTACCTAGCGGGAGTTTCCGGGGAGCTGTTTTTT. It encodes CASSYLAGVSGELFF.